Described below is a single TCR beta chain sequence and its context. Its antigen is unknown. This sample was taken from a study of cytotoxic CD8 clonotypes in ibrutinib-treated CLL. Study outcomes and limitations: Public clonotypes proved infrequent, and on treatment they shrank or remained steady.

This CDR3 has 16 residues. Trimming pared 3 bases from V and 0 bases from J, leaving 10 bases between. The germline gives CDR1 SGDLS, CDR2 YYNGEE. Here immunoSEQ multiplex PCR was the method, and the copy in TCRdb shows in-frame clones only, minus some. This sample yields approximately 350,000 clones, of which roughly 71% are seen a single time; around 6.5% belongs to the top ten. This TCR was sampled from a human donor with chronic lymphocytic leukemia. The sample consisted of PBMCs, taken after 36 months of ibrutinib treatment. The chain joins TRBV9 to TRBJ1-6; the D is unclear. CDR3 bases: TGTGCCAGCAGCGAGACGCCGAGCTCCTATAATTCACCCCTCCACTTT. Residues: CASSETPSSYNSPLHF.